This passage covers 23 T cell receptor beta chains from one sample sequenced in a study of blood T cells in healthy people across ages. A second PCR, run for roughly 7 to 11 cycles, used a sample-barcoded 5' primer plus a J-beta primer mix. One entry per CDR3 protein results from TCRdb running MiXCR on the 5' RACE reads. Among roughly 1.5 million distinct CDR3 sequences, roughly 43% were seen once, and the ten largest hold 4%. Sequencing was done on a sample of blood. The receptors derive from a woman aged 18-30 years in good health.

This clonotype showed up just a few times. J is TRBJ1-2 and V is TRBV6-5, with 7 bases aligning to TRBD1. Germline values: CDR1 MNHEY, CDR2 SVGAGI. The CDR3 has 16 residues. Trimming cost V 0 bases and J 1 base; bases outside gene matches: 5. The CDR3 sequence: CASSYSYRGNNYGYTF. The CDR3 bases are TGTGCCAGCAGTTACTCGTACAGGGGTAATAACTATGGCTACACCTTC.

The chain has TRBV20-1 and TRBJ2-5; 9 bases are shared with TRBD2. Germline values: CDR1 DFQATT, CDR2 SNEGSKA (reference sequence). The CDR3 is 15 residues long. J was trimmed by 4 bases and V by 0 bases; bases with no gene match: 6. The CDR3 nucleotides read TGCAGTGCTAGAGACCGGAGACTAGCGGTAGAGACCCAGTACTTC. As protein: CSARDRRLAVETQYF.

The V and J genes are TRBV27 and TRBJ2-1; 11 bases line up with TRBD2. The V and J ends lost 9 bases and 9 bases, in that order; junction bases with no gene match: 7. This CDR3 has 13 residues. Germline lookup yields CDR1 MNHEY and CDR2 SMNVEV (reference sequence). CDR3 sequence (DNA): TGTGCCAGTGGACTAGCGGGCCAGGGTGAGCAGTTCTTC. Translating it yields CASGLAGQGEQFF.

The V and J genes are TRBV20-1 and TRBJ2-5; 8 nucleotides line up with TRBD2. Germline V gene data show CDR1 as DFQATT and CDR2 as SNEGSKA (reference sequence). V lost 5 bases, J lost 5 bases, and 7 bases stayed unmatched. The CDR3 loop spans 13 amino acids. CDR3 residues: CSALAGLGETQYF. DNA for the CDR3: TGCAGTGCTCTAGCGGGCCTGGGGGAGACCCAGTACTTC.

The gene calls are TRBV6-2 or TRBV6-3 and TRBJ2-1; D is perhaps TRBD1 (5 bases). With 4 bases removed from V and 0 bases from J, the gap between germline ends came to 13 bases. CDR1 is MNHEY, CDR2 SVGEGT, per germline. The CDR3 spans 16 residues. The CDR3 protein is CASSLLGHSSYNEQFF. For the CDR3, the DNA is TGTGCCAGCAGTTTATTGGGGCACAGCTCCTACAATGAGCAGTTCTTC.

This clonotype was seen only a few times. V is TRBV7-9 and J is TRBJ2-1; no reliable D call. Deletions cut 5 bases from V and 6 bases from J, with 14 bases between. Germline loops: CDR1 SEHNR, CDR2 FQNEAQ (reference sequence). The CDR3 covers 14 residues. In DNA form, the CDR3 reads TGTGCCAGCAGCATAAGTCCCCCTGGCAATGAGCAGTTCTTC. Translating gives CASSISPPGNEQFF.

The chain joins TRBV9 to TRBJ2-7; the D is unclear. From germline, CDR1 is SGDLS and CDR2 YYNGEE. V was trimmed by 0 bases and J by 3 bases, leaving 13 bases between them. The CDR3 sequence is 15 residues long. The DNA for the CDR3 is TGTGCCAGCAGCGTAGCCTTAGGGTCGGGCTACGAGCAGTACTTC. Its translation is CASSVALGSGYEQYF.

This chain uses TRBV15 with TRBJ2-7; 11 bases line up with TRBD1. Per the germline V gene, CDR1 is LNHNV and CDR2 is YYDKDF (reference sequence). The V gene end was trimmed by 3 bases and the J gene end by 1 base; junction bases not matched to a gene: 14. The CDR3 is 19 residues long. The CDR3 sequence is CATSSSETQGQGVSYEQYF. Here the CDR3 DNA reads TGTGCCACCAGCAGTTCTGAAACCCAGGGACAGGGGGTTTCCTACGAGCAGTACTTC. The full variable domain, with the rest looked up from reference TRBV15 and TRBJ2-7, is DAMVIQNPRYQVTQFGKPVTLSCSQTLNHNVMYWYQQKSSQAPKLLFHYYDKDFNNEADTPDNFQSRRPNTSFCFLDIRSPGLGDTAMYLCATSSSETQGQGVSYEQYFGPGTRLTVT.

This clonotype was picked up a small number of times. V gene TRBV27 combines with J gene TRBJ1-2, with D perhaps matching TRBD1 (6 bases). The V gene lost 5 bases and the J gene lost 4 bases, with 23 bases spanning the gap. CDR3 length equals 17 residues. Germline assignment: CDR1 MNHEY and CDR2 SMNVEV (reference sequence). The CDR3 sequence: CASSPPPGAGVSYGYTF. DNA for the CDR3: TGTGCCAGCAGTCCACCCCCAGGAGCAGGGGTGAGCTATGGCTACACCTTC.

About this clonotype itself: This may arise from a read error, as a much more abundant clone is one base away. This chain joins TRBV12-3 or TRBV12-4 and TRBJ1-5; the D is unclear. The CDR3 extends over 14 amino acids. V was cut by 4 bases and J by 4 bases, with 11 bases left in between. CDR3 sequence (DNA): TGTGCCAGCAGTTCGGTCACAGAGAATCAGCCCCAGCATTTT. Translated: CASSSVTENQPQHF.

The CDR3 DNA reads TGTGCCAGCAGTACCGCCCGACAGGGAACCTACGAGCAGTACTTC. It codes for CASSTARQGTYEQYF. The V gene is TRBV13, the J gene TRBJ2-7; 7 nucleotides align to TRBD1. The germline CDR1 and CDR2 sequences are PRHDT and FYEKMQ (reference sequence). V shed 6 bases and J 2 bases; nucleotides not matched to a gene: 10. The CDR3 is 15 residues long.

This clonotype came up once. The chain carries TRBV7-2 and TRBJ1-3; D unresolved. The CDR3 loop spans 17 amino acids. V shed 0 bases and J shed 0 bases, with 12 bases lying between them. Germline values: CDR1 SGHTA, CDR2 FQGNSA. The CDR3 coding sequence is TGTGCCAGCAGCTTAGCTGGACTCAAGAGCTCTGGAAACACCATATATTTT. It encodes CASSLAGLKSSGNTIYF.

The genes are TRBV7-3 and TRBJ2-6; D may be TRBD1 (6 bases). Germline CDR1 and CDR2: SGHTA and FQGTGA. This CDR3 is 17 amino acids long. V gave up 2 bases and J gave up 4 bases, with 15 bases separating them. The CDR3 bases are TGTGCCAGCAGCTTATCGTGGGGGCTTTCAGGGGCCAACGTCCTGACTTTC. As protein: CASSLSWGLSGANVLTF.

The table lists this clonotype with a few counts. The chain has TRBV12-3 or TRBV12-4 and TRBJ2-1; 7 nucleotides match TRBD1. The CDR3 contains 13 residues. V lost 1 base and J lost 12; bases outside the gene matches: 6. The CDR3 loop is CASSLVGGEWQFF. The CDR3 DNA follows: TGTGCCAGCAGTTTAGTAGGGGGCGAGTGGCAGTTCTTC.

The V and J genes are TRBV30 and TRBJ1-2, with TRBD1 matching 9 bases. V gave up 2 bases and J gave up 7 bases; unmatched junction bases: 8. The CDR3 is made up of 14 amino acids. Germline lookup yields CDR1 GTSNPN and CDR2 SVGIG (reference sequence). CDR3 nucleotides: TGTGCCTGGAGTTCCGACAGGGGGTGGGGTGGCTACACCTTC. Translation: CAWSSDRGWGGYTF. Full variable domain (outside the CDR3, taken from reference TRBV30 and TRBJ1-2): SQTIHQWPATLVQPVGSPLSLECTVEGTSNPNLYWYRQAAGRGLQLLFYSVGIGQISSEVPQNLSASRPQDRQFILSSKKLLLSDSGFYLCAWSSDRGWGGYTFGSGTRLTVV.

The chain couples TRBV3-1 to TRBJ1-5; tentative D call: TRBD1 (5 bases). Germline V lookup: CDR1 LGHDT, CDR2 YNNKEL (reference sequence). V dropped 0 bases and J dropped 3 bases, with 9 bases sitting between them. The CDR3 extends over 15 amino acids. The CDR3, as DNA: TGTGCCAGCAGCCAAGATGGGGGGTACAATCAGCCCCAGCATTTT. This gives the protein CASSQDGGYNQPQHF.

A remark on this clonotype: Its ends do not fully match the called genes, so a read error is possible. This sequence joins TRBV2 and TRBJ1-2; D gene ambiguous. CDR1 SNHLY and CDR2 FYNNEI come from the germline V gene. The CDR3 has 10 amino acids. CDR3 DNA sequence: TGTGCCAGCAATGAATGGGGCTACACCTTC. Amino acid sequence: CASNEWGYTF.

This clonotype has just a few counts. The chain combines TRBV29-1 with TRBJ1-1; possible D gene TRBD1, 5 bases. The CDR3 runs to 13 residues. With 4 bases removed from V and 6 bases from J, the gap between germline ends came to 15 bases. Germline V gene lookup returns CDR1 SQVTM and CDR2 ANQGSEA. CDR3 sequence: CSVAGVRSAEAFF. DNA for the CDR3: TGCAGCGTTGCGGGGGTTAGATCGGCTGAAGCTTTCTTT.

This clonotype was picked up a small number of times. This chain uses TRBV21-1 with TRBJ2-5. TRBV21-1 is an annotated pseudogene. The CDR3 is 14 residues long. CDR3 nucleotides: TGTGCCAGCAGCAAAGGTGATAGAAAAGAGACCCAGTACTTC. Its protein is CASSKGDRKETQYF.

The chain employs TRBV7-2 and TRBJ2-4; TRBD2 matches 7 bases. This CDR3 is 15 amino acids long. J was trimmed by 6 bases and V by 0 bases; bases with no gene match: 5. From germline, CDR1 is SGHTA and CDR2 FQGNSA. CDR3 coding DNA: TGTGCCAGCAGCTTAGCGCGGGAGAGAGGAAACATTCAGTACTTC. Encoded protein: CASSLARERGNIQYF.

This clonotype was found a few times. J is TRBJ2-2 and V is TRBV29-1; 10 bases are shared with TRBD1. The germline V gene encodes CDR1 SQVTM and CDR2 ANQGSEA. V lost 7 bases and J lost 5; bases outside the gene matches: 4. This CDR3 contains 13 residues. CDR3 DNA: TGCAGCGCAGACAGGGGGCGTACCGGGGAGCTGTTTTTT. Its translation: CSADRGRTGELFF.

This clonotype was counted once. The chain links TRBV6-5 to TRBJ1-5, with no clear D. CDR1 is MNHEY and CDR2 is SVGAGI in the germline V gene. The CDR3 consists of 14 residues. Trimming left V 10 bases short and J 4 bases short, with 17 bases between. The CDR3 bases are TGTGCCAACAGCCGGGATACCGCGAATCAGCCCCAGCATTTT. Residues: CANSRDTANQPQHF.

This clonotype was seen only a few times. The gene calls are TRBV7-2 and TRBJ2-7; 7 nucleotides agree with TRBD2. V shed 5 bases and J 7 bases; nucleotides not matched to a gene: 8. The CDR3 is 13 residues long. Germline-derived CDR1 and CDR2 are SGHTA and FQGNSA. CDR3 amino acids: CASSQGLRGEQYF. CDR3 DNA: TGTGCCAGCAGCCAGGGACTAAGGGGAGAGCAGTACTTC. Full variable domain (outside the CDR3, taken from reference TRBV7-2 and TRBJ2-7): GAGVSQSPSNKVTEKGKDVELRCDPISGHTALYWYRQSLGQGLEFLIYFQGNSAPDKSGLPSDRFSAERTGGSVSTLTIQRTQQEDSAVYLCASSQGLRGEQYFGPGTRLTVT.